The next 19 T cell receptor beta chains were all read from a single sample in a study of blood T cells in healthy people across ages. PCR was performed a second time for about 7 to 12 cycles using a sample-barcoded 5' primer and a J-beta primer mix. TCRdb independently ran MiXCR on the 5' RACE reads; one entry per CDR3 protein. The sample carries about 780,000 distinct CDR3 sequences, about half recorded once. Sequencing was carried out using blood. The receptors here all came from a man of 80 years or more in good health.

This clonotype was recorded a few times. The chain joins TRBV27 to TRBJ2-3, with 8 positions matching TRBD1. CDR3 length: 13 residues. Per the germline V gene, CDR1 is MNHEY and CDR2 is SMNVEV (reference sequence). V lost 6 bases and J lost 6; bases outside the gene matches: 5. CDR3 region: CASRPTGVDTQYF. The CDR3 DNA is TGTGCCAGCAGACCGACAGGGGTCGATACGCAGTATTTT.

This clonotype was counted at least ten times. A read error may explain this, as a much larger clone is one base away. CDR3 region: CSARLSGRDVNEQYF. The CDR3 DNA follows: TGCAGTGCTAGGCTTAGCGGGAGGGATGTCAATGAGCAGTACTTC. The chain uses TRBV20-1 and TRBJ2-7; 11 bases align to TRBD2. Germline V gene data show CDR1 as DFQATT and CDR2 as SNEGSKA (reference sequence). This CDR3 comprises 15 residues. The junction had 11 bases not matched to a gene; V was cut back by 3 bases and J by 7 bases.

This clonotype appeared many times. This chain connects TRBV29-1 to TRBJ2-1; tentatively, D is TRBD2 (5 bases). The CDR3 is 11 residues long. V gave up 1 base and J gave up 7 bases, with 5 bases separating them. Germline V gene sequence: CDR1 SQVTM, CDR2 ANQGSEA. The CDR3 region has the DNA TGCAGCGTTGAAGCGGGGAATGAGCAGTTCTTC. Protein: CSVEAGNEQFF.

The table lists this clonotype with many counts. This chain uses TRBV9 with TRBJ2-1; 15 positions match TRBD2. V was pared by 7 bases and J by 0 bases, with 8 bases of the junction left unmatched. The germline gives CDR1 SGDLS, CDR2 YYNGEE. The CDR3 consists of 18 residues. The CDR3 region has the DNA TGTGCCAGCGCGGGACTAGCGGGAGGCTCGAGCTCCTACAATGAGCAGTTCTTC. Encoded protein: CASAGLAGGSSSYNEQFF.

This clonotype came up a few times. The chain carries TRBV7-9 and TRBJ2-3, with D maybe TRBD1 (5 bases). The CDR3 is 15 residues long. From germline, CDR1 is SEHNR and CDR2 FQNEAQ (reference sequence). The V gene lost 0 bases and the J gene lost 3 bases, with 10 bases spanning the gap. CDR3 protein: CASSLALGVTDTQYF. The DNA for the CDR3 is TGTGCCAGCAGCTTAGCGCTAGGGGTGACAGATACGCAGTATTTT.

To note about this clonotype: A much larger clonotype is one base distant, so this may be a read error. The chain joins TRBV5-1 to TRBJ2-1; D is perhaps TRBD2 (5 bases). The CDR3 runs 15 residues. The V gene lost 5 bases and the J gene lost 5 bases, with 17 bases spanning the gap. Germline V gene data show CDR1 as SGHRS and CDR2 as YFSETQ. The CDR3 sequence is CASRSGPAVDNEQFF. CDR3 coding DNA: TGCGCCAGCAGATCCGGACCAGCGGTGGACAATGAGCAGTTCTTC.

The V call is TRBV4-3, the J call TRBJ2-1; a weak D match, TRBD2 (6 bases). This CDR3 region has 14 residues. The germline CDR1 and CDR2 sequences are LGHNA and YSLEER. Deletions cut 4 bases from V and 6 bases from J, with 13 bases between. The DNA of the CDR3 is TGCGCCAGCAGCCTGACGGGCGGGATCAATGAGCAGTTCTTC. It codes for CASSLTGGINEQFF.

This clonotype was counted a few times. V and J are TRBV20-1 and TRBJ1-4; D is possibly TRBD1 (5 bases). Trimming pared 6 bases from V and 8 bases from J, leaving 16 bases between. Germline values: CDR1 DFQATT, CDR2 SNEGSKA (reference sequence). The CDR3 has 13 residues. The CDR3 loop is CSAVGQGGEKLFF. Written as DNA, the CDR3 is TGCAGTGCCGTGGGGCAGGGCGGGGAAAAACTGTTTTTT.

V usage is TRBV6-1 and J usage is TRBJ2-3; 8 positions agree with TRBD2. The CDR3 runs 17 residues. J was trimmed by 0 bases and V by 3 bases; bases with no gene match: 8. Germline V gene data show CDR1 as MNHNS and CDR2 as SASEGT. CDR3 DNA sequence: TGTGCCAGCAGTGAGTGGGTACTAGCGGCAAGCACAGATACGCAGTATTTT. Encoded protein: CASSEWVLAASTDTQYF.

About this clonotype itself: The final CDR3 position lacks the conserved phenylalanine or tryptophan, pointing to a likely read error. The V and J genes are TRBV4-2 and TRBJ2-7; no firm D call. CDR1 LGHNA and CDR2 YNFKEQ come from the germline V gene. V lost 0 bases and J 2 bases, leaving 23 bases between the germline ends. The CDR3 consists of 19 residues. CDR3 nucleotides: TGTGCCAGCAGCCAAGAGGGAAATGGTTTCGGTGATCTCGCCTACGAGCAGTACTCC. It codes for CASSQEGNGFGDLAYEQYS.

This clonotype was seen a few times. V gene TRBV12-3 or TRBV12-4 combines with J gene TRBJ2-1; D is perhaps TRBD2 (5 bases). V lost 8 bases, J lost 6 bases, and 20 bases lay in between. The CDR3 runs to 15 residues. The CDR3 nucleotides read TGTGCCAGCGCCAAATTCCTAGCAGGCGGCAATGAGCAGTTCTTC. Its protein product is CASAKFLAGGNEQFF.

This clonotype came up many times. The V and J genes are TRBV14 and TRBJ2-5; D is uncertain. V was cut by 5 bases and J by 2 bases, with 6 bases left in between. The germline CDR1 and CDR2 sequences are SGHDN and FVKESK. The CDR3 is made up of 12 amino acids. CDR3 sequence (DNA): TGTGCCAGCAGCTTTACTCAAGAGACCCAGTACTTC. The encoded protein is CASSFTQETQYF.

This clonotype was seen more than once but under ten times. CDR3 in amino acids: CASSLQRLYEQYF. Written as DNA, the CDR3 is TGTGCCAGCAGTTTACAGCGGCTCTACGAGCAGTACTTC. The chain uses TRBV6-2 or TRBV6-3 and TRBJ2-5; D is possibly TRBD2 (5 bases). The J call is uncertain, as TRBJ2-7 better fits the DNA end. Germline CDR1 is MNHEY and CDR2 is SVGEGT. The CDR3 has 13 amino acids.

V and J are TRBV4-2 and TRBJ2-7, with D perhaps TRBD2 (5 bases). Germline V lookup: CDR1 LGHNA, CDR2 YNFKEQ. The germline V and J ends were trimmed by 4 bases and 10 bases, with 14 bases remaining between them. This CDR3 contains 12 residues. The chain's CDR3 is CASSRGQEIQYF. The CDR3 DNA follows: TGTGCCAGCAGCCGAGGGCAAGAGATCCAGTACTTC.

This clonotype was observed a few times. The chain links TRBV10-3 to TRBJ2-1, with D possibly matching TRBD2 (6 bases). The germline V gene encodes CDR1 ENHRY and CDR2 SYGVKD. With 10 bases removed from V and 6 bases from J, the gap between germline ends came to 22 bases. The CDR3 is 15 amino acids. The CDR3, as DNA: TGTGCCACCACGCGGAGGGATGGGTTGGGCAATGAGCAGTTCTTC. This sequence encodes CATTRRDGLGNEQFF.

This clonotype has only a few counts. CDR3 DNA sequence: TGCAGCCCGTTGGTAGTGTCCGGGAGCGATGGCTACACCTTC. Amino acid sequence: CSPLVVSGSDGYTF. The chain links TRBV29-1 to TRBJ1-2; the D is unclear. Germline V gene data show CDR1 as SQVTM and CDR2 as ANQGSEA. Between the trimmed V and J ends, which lost 8 bases and 6 bases, there was a span of 22 bases. CDR3 length equals 14 residues.

This sequence joins TRBV6-2 or TRBV6-3 and TRBJ2-1; D not certain. Trimming shortened V by 2 bases and J by 5 bases, and 16 bases separated the two germline ends. Germline V gene lookup returns CDR1 MNHEY and CDR2 SVGEGT. The length of the CDR3 is 16 residues. This CDR3 is CASSYRSQTKHNEQFF. In nucleotides, the CDR3 is TGTGCCAGCAGTTACAGGTCGCAGACCAAACACAATGAGCAGTTCTTC.

This clonotype was recorded a few times. The V gene is TRBV9, the J gene TRBJ1-5; D call uncertain. The V end lost 0 bases, the J end lost 6 bases, and 10 bases lay between the germline ends. This CDR3 has 14 amino acids. Germline V gene lookup returns CDR1 SGDLS and CDR2 YYNGEE. The chain's CDR3 is CASSVDGRAQPQHF. CDR3 nucleotides: TGTGCCAGCAGCGTAGATGGTCGGGCTCAGCCCCAGCATTTT.

The chain couples TRBV7-2 to TRBJ2-2; maybe TRBD1 (6 bases). The CDR3 is 16 amino acids. CDR1 and CDR2 (germline): SGHTA, FQGNSA. V shed 1 base and J shed 1 base, with 10 bases lying between them. CDR3 DNA sequence: TGTGCCAGCAGCTTAGTTCAGGGGTTGAACACCGGGGAGCTGTTTTTT. It specifies CASSLVQGLNTGELFF.